This TCR beta chain emerged from a study of T cell responses to AZD1222 COVID-19 vaccine. Study-level background: Second-dose schedules of about 4 or about 12 weeks were combined. Points from the study as a whole: Vaccine-associated CD4 TCRs spanned spike, dominant at 160-218 and 743-854. Just a handful of people given AZD1222 tested seropositive at baseline. Clonal diversity was possibly underestimated, and the donors were mostly white British, with more females.

Profiling relied on immunoSEQ multiplex PCR, and the TCRdb table lists in-frame clones only, not all of them. The repertoire holds more than 130,000 clones, with over 75% as singletons. Points on this clone: Its antigen is unknown.

The CDR3 runs to 14 residues. Per the germline V gene, CDR1 is SEHNR and CDR2 is FQNEAQ (reference sequence). V gave up 4 bases and J gave up 5 bases, with 14 bases separating them. The TCR was taken from an adult in good health. The chain is built from TRBV7-9 and TRBJ1-2, with D unclear. The sample consisted of peripheral blood, taken on day 0 of AZD1222 vaccination. This CDR3 is CASSSLLQPYGYTF. As DNA, the CDR3 is TGTGCCAGCAGCTCCCTACTACAGCCTTATGGCTACACCTTC.